A selection of T cell receptor beta chains follows, all from one sample in a study of cytomegalovirus exposure and HLA in healthy donors. Profiling relied on immunoSEQ multiplex PCR, and the TCRdb table lists in-frame clones only, not all of them. Here the sample spans roughly 50,000 clones, under 90% being singletons. Sequenced sample: PBMCs. The receptors originated from a woman between 18 and 29 years old in good health and CMV-seronegative. CDR3s include the opening cysteine and the closing phenylalanine or tryptophan. Each record gives: D gene, clone size, J gene, CDR3 length, V gene, CDR3 DNA, CDR3 protein. The D gene is left open where the match is weak. Expanded clones get a size class; other rows say once, few or many, or leave the size out.

>TRBD1|NA|TRBJ1-2|16|TRBV6-6
TGTGCCAGCAGTTACACAAAACCAGGGGGCATCTATGGCTACACCTTC
CASSYTKPGGIYGYTF
>NA|NA|TRBJ1-2|14|TRBV5-1
TGCGCCAGCAGCTTGGAGGGGGCTAACTATGGCTACACCTTC
CASSLEGANYGYTF
>NA|NA|TRBJ1-1|14|TRBV28
TGTGCCAGCAGTTTTGTTCTTTCCGGGGCTGAAGCTTTCTTT
CASSFVLSGAEAFF
>NA|NA|TRBJ2-6|16|TRBV4-2
TGTGCCAGCAGCCAAGGAGAACAGTCTGGGGCCAACGGCCTGACTTTC
CASSQGEQSGANGLTF
>TRBD1|NA|TRBJ1-2|14|TRBV7-9
TGTGCCAGCAACCCCCCGGGCAGGGGGTTTGGCTACACCTTC
CASNPPGRGFGYTF
>NA|NA|TRBJ1-5|14|TRBV6-1
TGTGCCAGCAGTGATCAAGGGGCTGGTCAGCCCCAGCATTTT
CASSDQGAGQPQHF
>TRBD1|few|TRBJ1-1|15|TRBV9
TGTGCCAGCAGCGTAGTGGGGGACAGGGCCACTGAAGCTTTCTTT
CASSVVGDRATEAFF
>TRBD2|NA|TRBJ2-1|16|TRBV9
TGTGCCAGCAGCGTCGTAGCGGGAGTAGGTCTGAATGAGCAGTTCTTC
CASSVVAGVGLNEQFF
>NA|NA|TRBJ2-4|15|TRBV6-1
TGTGCCAGCAGTGAATTTGCGCCAGCCAAAAACATTCAGTACTTC
CASSEFAPAKNIQYF
>NA|NA|TRBJ1-2|13|TRBV10-3
TGTGCCATGACAGAAATTAAATTCTATGGCTACACCTTC
CAMTEIKFYGYTF
>TRBD2|NA|TRBJ2-5|16|TRBV4-2
TGTGCCAGCAGCCTTTACGGGGGGGGTAACCAAGAGACCCAGTACTTC
CASSLYGGGNQETQYF
>NA|once|TRBJ2-3|13|TRBV2
TGTGCCAGCAGTGACGCGGGCACAGATACGCAGTATTTT
CASSDAGTDTQYF
>TRBD2|NA|TRBJ2-7|14|TRBV6-6
TGTGCCAGCAGTCTTGGGGTAGCGGGAGACGAGCAGTACTTC
CASSLGVAGDEQYF
>TRBD2|NA|TRBJ2-3|15|TRBV10-1
TGCGCCGTTGCGGGATCTAGCGGGAGGTCAGATACGCAGTATTTT
CAVAGSSGRSDTQYF
>TRBD1|NA|TRBJ2-7|13|TRBV5-1
TGCGCCAGCAGCCGGACAGGGCTCGACGAGCAGTACTTC
CASSRTGLDEQYF
>TRBD1|NA|TRBJ1-2|15|TRBV5-6
TGTGCCAGCAGCTCCGGACAGGGAACTTACTATGGCTACACCTTC
CASSSGQGTYYGYTF
>TRBD2|NA|TRBJ2-1|17|TRBV28
TGTGCCAGCCTGCCCGTGCAGGGCGGGAGGGCGTACAATGAGCAGTTCTTC
CASLPVQGGRAYNEQFF
>NA|NA|TRBJ2-6|13|TRBV19
TGTGCCAGCAGGGACTCTGGGGCCAACGGCCTGACTTTC
CASRDSGANGLTF
>TRBD1|NA|TRBJ2-4|14|TRBV28
TGTGCCAGCAGGGACGGACAGGGCGTAAACAGTCAGTACTTC
CASRDGQGVNSQYF
>NA|few|TRBJ2-3|14|TRBV28
TGTGCCAGCACAGGCCCAACCGGCACAGATACGCAGTATTTT
CASTGPTGTDTQYF
>NA|few|TRBJ1-1|15|TRBV7-2
TGTGCCAGCAGCTTAACGGCAGGGCCCTACACTGAAGCTTTCTTT
CASSLTAGPYTEAFF
>TRBD2|once|TRBJ2-2|15|TRBV25-1
TGTGCCAGCAGAGCTAGCGGGAGAGACACCGGGGAGCTGTTTTTT
CASRASGRDTGELFF
>NA|NA|TRBJ2-1|16|TRBV11-2
TGTGCCAGCAGCTTAGGGGGGCGGGAGTCCATCGATGAGCAGTTCTTC
CASSLGGRESIDEQFF
>NA|NA|TRBJ1-1|14|TRBV5-1
TGCGCCAGCAGCCTCGGGACATCAAACACTGAAGCTTTCTTT
CASSLGTSNTEAFF
>NA|NA|TRBJ2-1|11|TRBV9
TGTGCCAGCAGCTTCAACAATGAGCAGTTCTTC
CASSFNNEQFF
>NA|NA|TRBJ1-1|13|TRBV11-3
TGTGCCAGCAGCTTACTAGCGGGAACTGAAGCTTTCTTT
CASSLLAGTEAFF
>NA|NA|TRBJ1-1|19|TRBV2
TGTGCCAGCAGTGTGTTGGACAGCTTTCCCCTTACTACGGACACTGAAGCTTTCTTT
CASSVLDSFPLTTDTEAFF
>TRBD1|NA|TRBJ1-2|14|TRBV28
TGTGCCAGCAGTTTACCTCAGGGGGCCTATGGCTACACCTTC
CASSLPQGAYGYTF
>NA|NA|TRBJ1-3|15|TRBV28
TGTGCCAGCAGTTTGGCCGGTACTATGGGGGGCACCATATATTTT
CASSLAGTMGGTIYF
>TRBD2|NA|TRBJ2-1|14|TRBV27
TGTGCCAGCAGCGGGGGACTAGCGCATTATGAGCAGTTCTTC
CASSGGLAHYEQFF
>TRBD2|NA|TRBJ2-1|15|TRBV15
TGTGCCACCAGCACCGAGCGGGAGGGAGGAAGTGAGCAGTTCTTC
CATSTEREGGSEQFF
>NA|NA|TRBJ1-2|14|TRBV18
TGTGCCAGCAGAAGGTTTTGGACAACCTATGGCTACACCTTC
CASRRFWTTYGYTF
>TRBD1|NA|TRBJ1-1|15|TRBV4-2
TGTGCCAGCAGCCATCCCCCAGGGGGTCCCACTGAAGCTTTCTTT
CASSHPPGGPTEAFF
>TRBD2|NA|TRBJ2-7|18|TRBV10-3
TGTGCCATCAGGAATTTGGGGATAGCGGGAGAAAGAATGGACGAGCAGTACTTC
CAIRNLGIAGERMDEQYF
>TRBD1|NA|TRBJ2-6|17|TRBV19
TGTGCCAGTAGTGACGGGACAGGGTCCGCTGGGGCCAACGTCCTGACTTTC
CASSDGTGSAGANVLTF
>NA|NA|TRBJ2-7|14|TRBV5-1
TGCGCCAGCAGCTTGGATGGGAGTCCCCGCGAGCAGTACTTC
CASSLDGSPREQYF
>TRBD2|few|TRBJ2-7|15|TRBV11-2
TGTGCCAGCAGCTTAGGTAGCGGGAGTCACTACGAGCAGTACTTC
CASSLGSGSHYEQYF
>NA|few|TRBJ2-3|15|TRBV19
TGTGCCAGTAGTATAGATTCGACTCGTTCAGATACGCAGTATTTT
CASSIDSTRSDTQYF
>TRBD1|NA|TRBJ2-1|16|TRBV28
TGTGCCAGCCACACCGCCGGGGGACAGGGATGGAATGAGCAGTTCTTC
CASHTAGGQGWNEQFF
>NA|NA|TRBJ2-1|13|TRBV6-1
TGTGCCAGTACCGGTACAGGGCTCGATGAGCAGTTCTTC
CASTGTGLDEQFF
>TRBD1|NA|TRBJ1-1|13|TRBV10-2
TGCGCCAGCAGTGGCAGGGGGCCCACTGAAGCTTTCTTT
CASSGRGPTEAFF
>TRBD1|NA|TRBJ2-7|15|TRBV25-1
TGTGCCAGCAGTCCACCCGGGACAGGGACCTACGAGCAGTACTTC
CASSPPGTGTYEQYF
>NA|NA|TRBJ1-2|12|TRBV5-6
TGTGCCAGCAGCTTATCCTCCTATGGCTACACCTTC
CASSLSSYGYTF
>NA|NA|TRBJ2-1|11|TRBV16
TGTGCCAGCAGCCTCTCGGGTGAGCAGTTCTTC
CASSLSGEQFF
>TRBD1|NA|TRBJ2-1|15|TRBV27
TGTGCCAGCAGTTCCCAGGGGGCGCATTACAATGAGCAGTTCTTC
CASSSQGAHYNEQFF
>TRBD2|NA|TRBJ2-2|15|TRBV18
TGTGCCAGCCCACCAAGAGCGGGAGAGATGGGGGAGCTGTTTTTT
CASPPRAGEMGELFF
>TRBD1|NA|TRBJ1-2|15|TRBV9
TGTGCCAGCAGCGTAGTACCAGGGGGAAACTATGGCTACACCTTC
CASSVVPGGNYGYTF
>NA|NA|TRBJ1-2|13|TRBV7-9
TGTTCCAGCAGCTTCGACAGAAACTATGGCTACACCTTC
CSSSFDRNYGYTF
>NA|NA|TRBJ2-3|13|TRBV7-8
TGTGCCAGCAGCTCATCGGGGTTGGATACGCAGTATTTT
CASSSSGLDTQYF
>NA|NA|TRBJ1-2|17|TRBV27
TGTGCCAGCAGTTTGTCCAGCTTGGGGCAAGACACCTATGGCTACACCTTC
CASSLSSLGQDTYGYTF